These 31 T cell receptor beta chains originate from one sample sequenced in a study of response to subunit inactivated influenza vaccine. In TCRdb, the RT-PCR reads were re-called with MiXCR into one record per CDR3 protein. The profile shows over 150,000 distinct CDR3 sequences, about 10% of them singletons. Sample: CD8+ T cells sorted from PBMCs, taken roughly 24 months after vaccination. Receptors originate from a man between 50 and 75 years old who received an inactivated influenza vaccine.

This clonotype was observed at least ten times. V and J are TRBV12-3 or TRBV12-4 and TRBJ2-1, with D perhaps matching TRBD1 or TRBD2 (5 bases each). Between the trimmed V and J ends, which lost 3 bases and 6 bases, there was a span of 12 bases. This CDR3 is 14 amino acids long. CDR3 region: CASSFLQGPNEQFF. The CDR3 DNA follows: TGTGCCAGCAGTTTTCTGCAGGGACCCAATGAGCAGTTCTTC.

This clonotype was seen only a few times. J is TRBJ2-2 and V is TRBV4-2; D possibly matches TRBD1 or TRBD2 (5 bases each). Trimming cost V 0 bases and J 3 bases, with 14 bases left between them. Germline CDR1 reads LGHNA; CDR2 reads YNFKEQ. The CDR3 is 17 residues long. CDR3 in DNA: TGTGCCAGCAGCCAAGAGGGGGAACCCGGGGACACCGGGGAGCTGTTTTTT. Translated: CASSQEGEPGDTGELFF.

This clonotype was counted many times. The chain uses TRBV29-1 and TRBJ2-5, with 10 bases matching TRBD2. The CDR3 has 15 amino acids. V lost 7 bases to trimming and J lost 0 bases; unmatched junction nucleotides: 8. Germline V gene data show CDR1 as SQVTM and CDR2 as ANQGSEA. The DNA for the CDR3 is TGCAGCGGCTTACTAGCGGGGTTGTACCAAGAGACCCAGTACTTC. It specifies CSGLLAGLYQETQYF.

There are many counts of this clonotype. The gene calls are TRBV9 and TRBJ2-2; TRBD2 might be the D (5 bases). V lost 1 base to trimming and J lost 3 bases, with 25 bases between them. CDR1 SGDLS and CDR2 YYNGEE come from the germline V gene. The CDR3 length is 20 residues. The CDR3 region has the DNA TGTGCCAGCAGCGTACCCTACTCGGTGATCGGGGTCGACGACACCGGGGAGCTGTTTTTT. It encodes CASSVPYSVIGVDDTGELFF.

This clonotype was recorded at least ten times. CDR3 bases: TGCGCCAGCAGCCTACAGGGGGAAGGGACTGAAGCTTTCTTT. This gives the protein CASSLQGEGTEAFF. This rearrangement joins TRBV4-1 to TRBJ1-1; 8 bases are shared with TRBD1. The CDR3 loop spans 14 amino acids. V lost 4 bases, J lost 5 bases, and 6 bases stayed unmatched. Per germline, CDR1 MGHRA and CDR2 YSYEKL.

J is TRBJ2-2 and V is TRBV13; D is uncertain. Germline V lookup: CDR1 PRHDT, CDR2 FYEKMQ (reference sequence). V was shortened by 5 bases and J by 6 bases, with 7 bases between the two germline ends. The CDR3 runs to 12 residues. This chain's CDR3 is CASSRSSGELFF. The CDR3 nucleotides are TGTGCCAGCAGCCGATCATCCGGGGAGCTGTTTTTT. The whole variable domain, remainder taken from reference TRBV13 and TRBJ2-2, is AAGVIQSPRHLIKEKRETATLKCYPIPRHDTVYWYQQGPGQDPQFLISFYEKMQSDKGSIPDRFSAQQFSDYHSELNMSSLELGDSALYFCASSRSSGELFFGEGSRLTVL.

The V gene is TRBV27, the J gene TRBJ1-5; 10 positions match TRBD1. V lost 8 bases to trimming and J lost 0 bases; unmatched junction nucleotides: 1. This CDR3 is 14 amino acids long. Per germline, CDR1 MNHEY and CDR2 SMNVEV (reference sequence). CDR3 DNA: TGTGCCAGCCGGACAGGGGGTAGCAATCAGCCCCAGCATTTT. Translating gives CASRTGGSNQPQHF.

The chain employs TRBV2 and TRBJ2-1, with D perhaps being TRBD1 or TRBD2 (5 bases each). Germline CDR1 and CDR2: SNHLY and FYNNEI. This CDR3 has 16 residues. Between the trimmed V and J ends, which lost 6 bases and 6 bases, there was a span of 21 bases. The chain's CDR3 is CASSVTGTVYPNEQFF. The CDR3 DNA sequence: TGTGCCAGCAGCGTCACCGGGACGGTTTACCCCAATGAGCAGTTCTTC.

This clonotype was seen more than once but under ten times. V gene TRBV11-2 combines with J gene TRBJ1-4, with D possibly matching TRBD1 (6 bases). Germline CDR1 and CDR2: SGHAT and FQNNGV. The CDR3 covers 14 residues. Trimming took off 3 bases at V and 8 bases at J, with 13 bases between the two ends. The DNA of the CDR3 is TGTGCCAGCAGCTTCCCGGGGGCAGTCGAAAAACTGTTTTTT. The encoded protein is CASSFPGAVEKLFF.

This clonotype showed up many times. This chain links TRBV27 with TRBJ2-1; no reliable D call. Germline V gives CDR1 MNHEY, CDR2 SMNVEV (reference sequence). The CDR3 covers 15 residues. V lost 5 bases and J 1 base, leaving 12 bases between the germline ends. CDR3 sequence reads: CASSITGSSYNEQFF. CDR3 DNA: TGTGCCAGCAGTATCACTGGTAGTTCCTACAATGAGCAGTTCTTC.

Only a few counts were recorded for this clonotype. This sequence joins TRBV9 and TRBJ1-1, with D unresolved. The CDR3 covers 15 residues. Germline CDR1 and CDR2: SGDLS and YYNGEE. V was cut by 0 bases and J by 4 bases, with 13 bases left in between. CDR3 residues: CASSVGRAPGTEAFF. The CDR3 DNA is TGTGCCAGCAGCGTAGGTAGGGCGCCGGGCACTGAAGCTTTCTTT.

The chain recombines TRBV25-1 with TRBJ2-3, with D perhaps being TRBD1 or TRBD2 (5 bases each). The V gene lost 1 base and the J gene lost 2 bases, with 10 bases spanning the gap. Per the germline V gene, CDR1 is MGHDK and CDR2 is SYGVNS. The CDR3 contains 15 residues. The CDR3 sequence: CASSESRDLTDTQYF. As DNA, the CDR3 is TGTGCCAGCAGTGAATCCCGGGACCTCACAGATACGCAGTATTTT.

This chain joins TRBV28 and TRBJ1-1; D is unresolved. The V end was cut by 1 base, the J end by 1 base, with 10 bases between. Germline assignment: CDR1 MDHEN and CDR2 SYDVKM. This CDR3 has 15 residues. CDR3 in amino acids: CASSLLGPTNTEAFF. The CDR3 nucleotides read TGTGCCAGCAGTTTATTGGGCCCCACGAACACTGAAGCTTTCTTT.

This clonotype has a handful of counts. CDR3 coding DNA: TGTGCCAGCAGCCCGCGGACCGGTGAAACCTACGAGCAGTACTTC. Translating gives CASSPRTGETYEQYF. The genes are TRBV7-9 and TRBJ2-7; D unresolved. V lost 5 bases, J lost 2 bases, and 16 bases lay in between. In germline, CDR1 is SEHNR, CDR2 FQNEAQ (reference sequence). The CDR3 covers 15 residues. The full variable domain, its missing parts supplied by reference TRBV7-9 and TRBJ2-7, is DTGVSQNPRHKITKRGQNVTFRCDPISEHNRLYWYRQTLGQGPEFLTYFQNEAQLEKSRLLSDRFSAERPKGSFSTLEIQRTEQGDSAMYLCASSPRTGETYEQYFGPGTRLTVT.

This clonotype was counted a few times. The chain has TRBV4-2 and TRBJ2-3; perhaps TRBD2 as D (7 bases). Trimming removed 5 bases at V and 4 bases at J, with 13 bases between. The CDR3 loop spans 14 amino acids. The germline gives CDR1 LGHNA, CDR2 YNFKEQ. The CDR3 DNA follows: TGTGCCAGCAGCGCCGGGGGGCCCCCAGATACGCAGTATTTT. Its protein product is CASSAGGPPDTQYF.

In its sample, this clonotype was seen many times. The chain employs TRBV27 and TRBJ2-2; 13 nucleotides agree with TRBD2. Germline CDR1 is MNHEY and CDR2 is SMNVEV (reference sequence). This CDR3 is built from 22 residues. The J segment lost 2 bases and the V segment lost 1 base, leaving 16 bases of the junction unmatched. The CDR3 region has the DNA TGTGCCAGCAGTTTATACCTACCGGGACTAGCGGGAACCAATACTAACACCGGGGAGCTGTTTTTT. It translates to CASSLYLPGLAGTNTNTGELFF.

This clonotype was detected a few times. This chain links TRBV20-1 with TRBJ2-7; D is perhaps TRBD2 (5 bases). Trimming took off 3 bases at V and 0 bases at J, with 15 bases between the two ends. This CDR3 is built from 15 residues. Germline assignment: CDR1 DFQATT and CDR2 SNEGSKA (reference sequence). CDR3 nucleotide sequence: TGCAGTGCTAGTTTTTCTGAGGGCTTCTCCTACGAGCAGTACTTC. Its protein product is CSASFSEGFSYEQYF.

The chain uses TRBV29-1 and TRBJ1-1; D might be TRBD1 (6 bases). This CDR3 has 13 residues. Germline values: CDR1 SQVTM, CDR2 ANQGSEA. Trimming shortened V by 3 bases and J by 4 bases, and 12 bases separated the two germline ends. The CDR3 spells CSVDRGSSTEAFF. CDR3 DNA: TGCAGCGTTGACAGGGGCAGCAGCACTGAAGCTTTCTTT. Filled out from reference TRBV29-1 and TRBJ1-1, the complete variable domain reads SAVISQKPSRDICQRGTSLTIQCQVDSQVTMMFWYRQQPGQSLTLIATANQGSEATYESGFVIDKFPISRPNLTFSTLTVSNMSPEDSSIYLCSVDRGSSTEAFFGQGTRLTVV.

This clonotype has more than one count but fewer than ten. V gene TRBV7-9 combines with J gene TRBJ2-7; 7 bases align to TRBD2. Germline loops: CDR1 SEHNR, CDR2 FQNEAQ (reference sequence). The CDR3 sequence is 15 residues long. V lost 5 bases and J lost 3; bases outside the gene matches: 10. CDR3 nucleotide sequence: TGTGCCAGCAGCGGTAGAGCGGGAAACCTCTACGAGCAGTACTTC. Amino acid sequence: CASSGRAGNLYEQYF.

This clonotype was counted ten times or more. J is TRBJ2-1 and V is TRBV11-2; tentative D call: TRBD2 (6 bases). The CDR3 length is 15 residues. Germline assignment: CDR1 SGHAT and CDR2 FQNNGV. Trimming left V 1 base short and J 3 bases short, with 10 bases between. The DNA for the CDR3 is TGTGCCAGCAGCTTAGTCGCGGGGAACTACAATGAGCAGTTCTTC. This sequence encodes CASSLVAGNYNEQFF.

The chain joins TRBV4-3 to TRBJ2-3; TRBD2 matches at 9 bases. Trimming cost V 1 base and J 7 bases; bases outside gene matches: 6. The CDR3 is 15 amino acids. Germline CDR1 is LGHNA and CDR2 is YSLEER. The CDR3: CASSQGISGGNTQYF. In nucleotides, the CDR3 is TGCGCCAGCAGCCAAGGTATTAGCGGGGGAAATACGCAGTATTTT.

The rearrangement joins TRBV7-9 to TRBJ2-7; 9 bases match TRBD1. Trimming at V came to 10 bases and at J to 6 bases, leaving 19 bases not matched to a gene. The CDR3 extends over 16 amino acids. CDR1 SEHNR and CDR2 FQNEAQ come from the germline V gene (reference sequence). The CDR3 sequence is CAIGPAGTGRVREQYF. The CDR3 nucleotides read TGTGCCATCGGCCCCGCCGGGACAGGGAGAGTACGCGAGCAGTACTTC.

This clonotype showed up just a few times. The chain has TRBV11-1 and TRBJ2-1; tentative D call: TRBD2 (7 bases). From germline, CDR1 is SGHAT and CDR2 FQDESV (reference sequence). Between the trimmed V and J ends, which lost 1 base and 0 bases, there was a span of 16 bases. The CDR3 sequence is 18 residues long. The CDR3 region has the DNA TGTGCCAGCAGCTTAGGATTCGGCGCGGGGGCCTCCTACAATGAGCAGTTCTTC. Residues: CASSLGFGAGASYNEQFF.

This chain links TRBV4-1 with TRBJ2-5; D is possibly TRBD1 or TRBD2 (6 bases each). Germline values: CDR1 MGHRA, CDR2 YSYEKL. The V end was cut by 1 base, the J end by 5 bases, with 11 bases between. The CDR3 spans 14 residues. CDR3 loop: CASSQVGGVETQYF. The CDR3 bases are TGCGCCAGCAGCCAAGTCGGGGGCGTCGAGACCCAGTACTTC.

V gene TRBV6-5 combines with J gene TRBJ1-2; TRBD1 matches at 8 bases. This CDR3 has 16 residues. Germline CDR1 MNHEY, CDR2 SVGAGI. V lost 0 bases and J lost 6; bases outside the gene matches: 9. The CDR3 region has the DNA TGTGCCAGCAGTTACTCGTCCTCAGGGGGCGCTGATGGCTACACCTTC. Translating it yields CASSYSSSGGADGYTF.

This clonotype was counted at least ten times. The V gene is TRBV6-5, the J gene TRBJ2-7; the match to TRBD1 covers 7 bases. Trimming cost V 2 bases and J 1 base; bases outside gene matches: 2. The CDR3 consists of 14 residues. Germline V gene data show CDR1 as MNHEY and CDR2 as SVGAGI. The DNA for the CDR3 is TGTGCCAGCAGTTACAGGGGGCAGTCCTACGAGCAGTACTTC. It codes for CASSYRGQSYEQYF.

The rearrangement uses TRBV7-8 and TRBJ2-7; TRBD1 might be the D (5 bases). Per germline, CDR1 SGHVS and CDR2 FQNEAQ. This CDR3 has 13 residues. The V and J ends lost 2 bases and 2 bases respectively, with 7 bases between them. The CDR3 loop is CASSLSGPYEQYF. The CDR3 nucleotides are TGTGCCAGCAGCTTATCAGGGCCCTACGAGCAGTACTTC. Drawing the rest from reference TRBV7-8 and TRBJ2-7, the complete variable domain is GAGVSQSPRYKVAKRGQDVALRCDPISGHVSLFWYQQALGQGPEFLTYFQNEAQLDKSGLPSDRFFAERPEGSVSTLKIQRTQQEDSAVYLCASSLSGPYEQYFGPGTRLTVT.

This clonotype was seen more than once but under ten times. V usage is TRBV28 and J usage is TRBJ2-7; 10 positions agree with TRBD2. Unmatched junction bases numbered 17, after V lost 5 bases and J lost 4 bases. CDR3 length equals 18 residues. The germline CDR1 and CDR2 sequences are MDHEN and SYDVKM. The CDR3 spells CASSPTLLSGRAIYEQYF. DNA for the CDR3: TGTGCCAGCAGTCCTACCCTGCTGAGCGGGAGGGCGATATACGAGCAGTACTTC.

The V gene is TRBV7-8, the J gene TRBJ2-5; D is tentatively TRBD1 or TRBD2 (5 bases each). Germline CDR1 is SGHVS and CDR2 is FQNEAQ. Trimming pared 5 bases from V and 5 bases from J, leaving 18 bases between. This CDR3 is 15 amino acids long. CDR3: CASSPSMGVWETQYF. CDR3 nucleotides: TGTGCCAGCAGCCCAAGTATGGGGGTGTGGGAGACCCAGTACTTC. Filled out from reference TRBV7-8 and TRBJ2-5, the complete variable domain reads GAGVSQSPRYKVAKRGQDVALRCDPISGHVSLFWYQQALGQGPEFLTYFQNEAQLDKSGLPSDRFFAERPEGSVSTLKIQRTQQEDSAVYLCASSPSMGVWETQYFGPGTRLLVL.

The CDR3 DNA sequence: TGTGCCAGCAGTGACTCCCTTACTAGCGGAGGGACCGGGGAGCTGTTTTTT. Amino acids: CASSDSLTSGGTGELFF. The rearrangement joins TRBV27 to TRBJ2-2; 8 nucleotides align to TRBD2. Germline CDR1 is MNHEY and CDR2 is SMNVEV (reference sequence). This CDR3 has 17 amino acids. With 5 bases clipped from V and 5 bases from J, the junction kept 13 bases outside the gene matches.

The V call is TRBV7-7, the J call TRBJ2-2; D gene uncertain. Germline CDR1 and CDR2: SSHAT and FNYEAQ (reference sequence). CDR3 length equals 12 residues. V was clipped by 5 bases and J by 4 bases, with 5 bases between them. CDR3 residues: CASSHFTGELFF. CDR3 nucleotides: TGTGCCAGCAGCCATTTCACCGGGGAGCTGTTTTTT.